The next 10 T cell receptor beta chains were all read from a single sample in a study of cytomegalovirus exposure and HLA in healthy donors (dated 2017 in TCRdb). The library was made by the immunoSEQ multiplex PCR assay. Imported from immuneACCESS, the table was reduced by TCRdb to in-frame sequences with V and J called. These copies leave out some clones; in studies compared against another copy, an unresolved V gene accounts for under half, and the cause of the remainder is not known. This sample holds approximately 210,000 clones; around 88% were observed only once. Of the sample, around 3% falls within the top ten clones. The sample taken for sequencing was PBMCs. The source of these receptors is a woman under 30 in good health and CMV-seronegative.

This clone was found a few times. V and J are TRBV5-1 and TRBJ2-7, with 9 bases that match TRBD1. This CDR3 spans 16 amino acids. From germline, CDR1 is SGHRS and CDR2 YFSETQ. V gave up 4 bases and J gave up 2 bases; unmatched junction bases: 10. CDR3 DNA sequence: TGCGCCAGCAGCGCGGGGACAGGGTACCAACCCTACGAGCAGTACTTC. Translated, it gives CASSAGTGYQPYEQYF. Supplemented by reference TRBV5-1 and TRBJ2-7, the full variable domain reads KAGVTQTPRYLIKTRGQQVTLSCSPISGHRSVSWYQQTPGQGLQFLFEYFSETQRNKGNFPGRFSGRQFSNSRSEMNVSTLELGDSALYLCASSAGTGYQPYEQYFGPGTRLTVT.

The CDR3 region has the DNA TGTGCCAGTAGTCCGGGGAAGGTAGCCAAAAACATTCAGTACTTC. This codes for CASSPGKVAKNIQYF. The chain carries TRBV19 and TRBJ2-4, with a tentative D call TRBD2 (5 bases). This CDR3 comprises 15 residues. V was trimmed by 5 bases and J by 0 bases, leaving 11 bases between them. CDR1 LNHDA and CDR2 SQIVND come from the germline V gene (reference sequence).

The V and J genes are TRBV29-1 and TRBJ2-5; 7 positions match TRBD1. Germline V CDR1 and CDR2: SQVTM, ANQGSEA. This CDR3 is 16 amino acids long. Trimming took 3 bases from V and 4 from J; bases not matched to a gene: 14. DNA of the CDR3: TGCAGCGTTGATAGCCCGGACAGGACCTTCGGAGAGACCCAGTACTTC. Amino acid sequence: CSVDSPDRTFGETQYF.

V gene TRBV15 combines with J gene TRBJ2-7, with a tentative D call TRBD2 (7 bases). The V end was cut by 1 base, the J end by 7 bases, with 17 bases between. Germline CDR1 reads LNHNV; CDR2 reads YYDKDF (reference sequence). The CDR3 loop spans 15 amino acids. DNA of the CDR3: TGTGCCACCAGCAGAGTCAGGGAGGGGGTCTCGGAGCAGTACTTC. Protein: CATSRVREGVSEQYF. The full variable domain, in which reference TRBV15 and TRBJ2-7 provide the parts outside the CDR3, is DAMVIQNPRYQVTQFGKPVTLSCSQTLNHNVMYWYQQKSSQAPKLLFHYYDKDFNNEADTPDNFQSRRPNTSFCFLDIRSPGLGDTAMYLCATSRVREGVSEQYFGPGTRLTVT.

The V gene is TRBV9, the J gene TRBJ1-2; D is possibly TRBD1 (5 bases). This CDR3 is 14 amino acids long. Germline CDR1 reads SGDLS; CDR2 reads YYNGEE. V lost 0 bases, J lost 1 base, and 7 bases lay in between. As DNA, the CDR3 is TGTGCCAGCAGCGTAGAGGGGATTAACTATGGCTACACCTTC. Translating gives CASSVEGINYGYTF.

The J gene is TRBJ1-2, the V gene TRBV6-5; perhaps TRBD1 as D (5 bases). The length of the CDR3 is 14 residues. V dropped 7 bases and J dropped 7 bases, with 19 bases sitting between them. Germline CDR1 is MNHEY and CDR2 is SVGAGI. The DNA of the CDR3 is TGTGCCAGCACCAGGACACTCCGCGAACGTGGCTACACCTTC. Translated: CASTRTLRERGYTF.

V is TRBV30 and J is TRBJ2-4; D is possibly TRBD1 (6 bases). CDR3 length: 15 residues. Per germline, CDR1 GTSNPN and CDR2 SVGIG (reference sequence). The V and J ends lost 3 bases and 0 bases respectively, with 12 bases between them. CDR3 DNA sequence: TGTGCCTGGAGGAGGGACACTCTAGCCAAAAACATTCAGTACTTC. This encodes CAWRRDTLAKNIQYF.

The chain combines TRBV5-1 with TRBJ2-7; 10 positions agree with TRBD2. The V gene end was trimmed by 0 bases and the J gene end by 5 bases; junction bases not matched to a gene: 2. The CDR3 spans 14 residues. Germline assignment: CDR1 SGHRS and CDR2 YFSETQ. CDR3 in amino acids: CASSLGLAGHEQYF. The CDR3 DNA reads as TGCGCCAGCAGCTTGGGACTAGCGGGTCACGAGCAGTACTTC.

This chain links TRBV10-1 with TRBJ2-1; possible D gene TRBD2, 5 bases. From germline, CDR1 is WNHNN and CDR2 SYGVQD (reference sequence). There are 13 residues in the CDR3. Deletions cut 5 bases from V and 10 bases from J, with 15 bases between. The chain's CDR3 is CASSQSSWREQFF. In DNA form, the CDR3 reads TGCGCCAGCAGTCAATCAAGTTGGAGGGAGCAGTTCTTC.

The chain recombines TRBV7-8 with TRBJ2-5; TRBD1 matches at 8 bases. V trimming: 6 bases; J trimming: 1 base; junction bases outside the gene matches: 7. CDR3 length equals 15 residues. Per germline, CDR1 SGHVS and CDR2 FQNEAQ. The CDR3 region has the DNA TGTGCCAGCAGTTTTCGACAGGGGACCCAAGAGACCCAGTACTTC. Translated, it gives CASSFRQGTQETQYF.